This TCR beta chain was observed in a study of PD-1 blockade in classical Hodgkin lymphoma. Study outcomes and limitations: Relapsed/refractory patients reportedly had lower baseline diversity than newly diagnosed patients. Patients who responded completely had about the same baseline diversity as newly diagnosed patients. CD4+ TCR diversity, unlike CD8+, rose significantly by C4D1.

Time point here: cycle 4 day 1 (C4D1), after 5 to 7 weeks of nivolumab. Each patient relapsed following autologous stem cell transplantation, and prior brentuximab vedotin exposure differed. As to this clone: Its specificity is not known.

Assay used: immunoSEQ multiplex PCR; TCRdb lists only in-frame clones, some missing. The table includes 80,000 to 100,000 clones, around 93% detected once. The source of this sequence is a human donor with classical Hodgkin lymphoma. The sequenced sample was peripheral blood mononuclear cells (PBMCs), obtained before the fourth cycle of nivolumab.

The CDR3 region is CASSQQRPPPTIYF. The CDR3 region has the DNA TGCGCCAGCAGCCAACAGAGGCCCCCTCCCACCATATATTTT. J is TRBJ1-3 and V is TRBV4-1, with unresolved D. V was shortened by 2 bases and J by 9 bases, with 14 bases between the two germline ends. The CDR3 has 14 residues. Per germline, CDR1 MGHRA and CDR2 YSYEKL.